These 31 T cell receptor beta chains came from one sample sequenced in a study of vaccination effects on CD4 cells after COVID-19. The data were produced by immunoSEQ multiplex PCR, yet TCRdb's version contains in-frame clones alone and is incomplete. The table lists just under 60,000 clones, under 80% of them singletons. These receptors lack a known antigen. Sequencing was preceded by expansion of antigen-specific CD4+ T cells with viral peptide pools in the ViraFEST assay. Subsequent to a culture period of about nine days, CD4+ T cells were isolated. Vaccine administered to participants consisted of two doses of either BNT162b2 or mRNA-1273. The material sequenced was CD4+ T cells from PBMCs cultured with HCoV-OC43 spike peptides, taken after COVID-19 vaccination. Subset here: HCoV-OC43 spike overlapping peptide pool stimulation. These receptors all come from a human donor who received a COVID-19 vaccine.

The chain joins TRBV5-1 to TRBJ2-7, with 7 bases matching TRBD1. J lost 4 bases, V lost 0 bases, and 4 bases had no gene match. There are 14 residues in the CDR3. Looked up from germline, CDR1 is SGHRS and CDR2 is YFSETQ. The CDR3 nucleotides read TGCGCCAGCAGCTTGGACAGGGGTTCTTACGAGCAGTACGTC. It is translated as CASSLDRGSYEQYV.

The chain links TRBV7-7 to TRBJ2-3; D unclear. The germline V and J ends were trimmed by 4 bases and 7 bases, with 12 bases remaining between them. This CDR3 comprises 13 residues. Germline CDR1 SSHAT, CDR2 FNYEAQ (reference sequence). The CDR3 DNA sequence: TGTGCCAGCAGCTCCTCGACTTATAATACGCAGTATTTT. Its protein product is CASSSSTYNTQYF.

Only one count was recorded for this clone. The chain links TRBV24-1 to TRBJ2-3, with a weak D call TRBD2 (7 bases). The germline gives CDR1 KGHDR, CDR2 SFDVKD. V lost 7 bases, J lost 5 bases, and 15 bases lay in between. This CDR3 has 14 residues. This chain's CDR3 is CATRGGALGDTQYF. CDR3 coding DNA: TGTGCCACCAGGGGGGGGGCCTTAGGAGATACGCAGTATTTT.

The chain carries TRBV5-1 and TRBJ2-2, with 11 bases aligning to TRBD1. This CDR3 is 18 amino acids long. The V gene end was trimmed by 2 bases and the J gene end by 2 bases; junction bases not matched to a gene: 8. Germline V CDR1 and CDR2: SGHRS, YFSETQ. CDR3 amino acids: CASSFRTGGNFNTGELFF. The DNA for the CDR3 is TGCGCCAGCAGCTTCCGGACAGGGGGCAATTTCAACACCGGGGAGCTGTTTTTT.

V and J are TRBV6-5 and TRBJ1-4; 7 bases line up with TRBD1. This CDR3 contains 13 residues. J lost 7 bases, V lost 10 bases, and 9 bases had no gene match. Germline CDR1 and CDR2: MNHEY and SVGAGI. CDR3 in DNA: TGTGCCATCTCAAGCAGGGGGGCTGAAAAACTGTTTTTT. Translation: CAISSRGAEKLFF.

On this clone itself: One junction end does not reproduce the germline sequence, and a read error may be involved. The gene calls are TRBV18 and TRBJ2-5; TRBD2 might be the D (5 bases). Germline loops: CDR1 KGHSH, CDR2 LQKENI. CDR3 size: 15 residues. CDR3 sequence: CASSQGGLRREAQYF. CDR3 coding DNA: TGTGCCAGCTCACAAGGAGGTTTGAGAAGAGAGGCCCAGTACTTC.

Written as DNA, the CDR3 is TGTGCCAGCAGCTTAAGAGGACAGGGGGCCTACAATGAGCAGTTCTTC. Translation gives CASSLRGQGAYNEQFF. This rearrangement joins TRBV7-2 to TRBJ2-1; 10 nucleotides match TRBD1. V shed 2 bases, J shed 2 bases, and the junction held 3 bases outside the gene matches. CDR1 is SGHTA and CDR2 is FQGNSA in the germline V gene. The CDR3 loop spans 16 amino acids.

The chain carries TRBV3-1 (or the pseudogene TRBV3-2) and TRBJ1-3; the D is unclear. In germline, CDR1 is LGHDT, CDR2 YNNKEL (reference sequence). The CDR3 runs 16 residues. Trimming shortened V by 0 bases and J by 4 bases, and 13 bases separated the two germline ends. CDR3 sequence reads: CASSQDLTREGNTIYF. The CDR3 DNA follows: TGTGCCAGCAGCCAAGACCTCACTAGGGAGGGAAACACCATATATTTT.

The chain joins TRBV24-1 to TRBJ2-3; TRBD1 aligns across 12 bases. With 7 bases clipped from V and 3 bases from J, the junction kept 1 base outside the gene matches. Germline assignment: CDR1 KGHDR and CDR2 SFDVKD. This CDR3 is 14 amino acids long. For the CDR3, the DNA is TGTGCCACCAGGGGACAGGGGGCAACAGATACGCAGTATTTT. Protein: CATRGQGATDTQYF.

This chain joins TRBV29-1 and TRBJ2-2, with 10 bases aligning to TRBD1. Losses at the gene ends were 7 bases for V and 1 base for J; bases not matched to a gene: 9. Per germline, CDR1 SQVTM and CDR2 ANQGSEA. This CDR3 has 16 residues. Here the CDR3 reads CSAKSGTGVNTGELFF. DNA for the CDR3: TGCAGCGCCAAATCCGGGACAGGGGTGAACACCGGGGAGCTGTTTTTT.

The chain couples TRBV6-4 to TRBJ2-7; the D gene is possibly TRBD2 (7 bases). CDR3 size: 19 residues. Germline CDR1 is MRHNA and CDR2 is SNTAGT. The germline V and J ends were trimmed by 1 base and 1 base, with 23 bases remaining between them. This CDR3 reads CASSDLAGASSIDSYEQYV. Written as DNA, the CDR3 is TGTGCCAGCAGTGACTTGGCGGGGGCCTCCTCGATTGATTCCTACGAGCAGTACGTC.

This chain uses TRBV18 with TRBJ1-1; no clear D. Germline assignment: CDR1 KGHSH and CDR2 LQKENI. V gave up 3 bases and J gave up 1 base, with 9 bases separating them. The CDR3 runs 14 residues. The CDR3 is CASSPVSRNTEAFF. CDR3 DNA: TGTGCCAGCTCACCGGTCTCCAGGAACACTGAAGCTTTCTTT.

This rearrangement joins TRBV28 to TRBJ1-1; 10 bases are shared with TRBD1. Germline V gives CDR1 MDHEN, CDR2 SYDVKM. The CDR3 consists of 16 residues. Germline trimming cut 6 bases from V and 7 bases from J; bases unmatched to any gene: 14. The CDR3 DNA reads as TGTGCCAGCAGCCGACTCCCGGGACAGGGGAGTATTGAAGCTTTCTTT. Its translation: CASSRLPGQGSIEAFF.

The chain has TRBV6-5 and TRBJ1-5; D call uncertain. The V end was cut by 7 bases, the J end by 5 bases, with 12 bases between. Germline loops: CDR1 MNHEY, CDR2 SVGAGI. The length of the CDR3 is 13 residues. CDR3 DNA sequence: TGTGCCAGCAAAATAAGTCGGGATCAGCCCCAGCATTTT. Translated, it gives CASKISRDQPQHF.

The CDR3 loop is CASSKLGLGQPQHF. The DNA for the CDR3 is TGTGCCAGCAGCAAACTCGGGTTGGGTCAGCCCCAGCATTTT. The gene calls are TRBV6-5 and TRBJ1-5; D is uncertain. Germline values: CDR1 MNHEY, CDR2 SVGAGI. The CDR3 has 14 amino acids. The V end lost 6 bases, the J end lost 6 bases, and 15 bases lay between the germline ends.

The chain combines TRBV15 with TRBJ2-1, with a possible D match to TRBD2 (6 bases). The CDR3 covers 14 residues. The germline CDR1 and CDR2 sequences are LNHNV and YYDKDF (reference sequence). The ends were cut back, 1 base at V and 9 bases at J, with 13 bases in the middle. CDR3 bases: TGTGCCACCAGCAGAGGAGGGAGGTGGAGTGAGCAGTTCTTC. Amino acids: CATSRGGRWSEQFF.

This chain joins TRBV2 and TRBJ2-1; D may be TRBD1 (5 bases). CDR1 is SNHLY, CDR2 FYNNEI, per germline. Trimming removed 5 bases from V and 4 bases from J, with 9 bases in between. The CDR3 is 13 residues long. CDR3 protein: CASSPTEYNEQFF. The CDR3, as DNA: TGTGCCAGCAGTCCGACAGAATACAATGAGCAGTTCTTC.

The V call is TRBV5-1, the J call TRBJ2-2; TRBD2 matches 14 bases. Germline V CDR1 and CDR2: SGHRS, YFSETQ. This CDR3 has 17 residues. With V trimmed by 5 bases and J by 1 base, 4 bases remained unmatched. CDR3 in DNA: TGCGCCAGCAGGCCCGGACTAGCGGGGGGGAACACCGGGGAGCTGTTTTTT. Its protein is CASRPGLAGGNTGELFF.

The chain carries TRBV5-1 and TRBJ2-5; the match to TRBD1 covers 7 bases. In germline, CDR1 is SGHRS, CDR2 YFSETQ. This CDR3 region has 15 residues. V lost 3 bases and J lost 3; bases outside the gene matches: 8. The CDR3 reads CASSYRPGQKETQYF. The CDR3 DNA reads TGCGCCAGCAGCTATCGGCCGGGACAGAAAGAGACCCAGTACTTC.

The chain links TRBV7-9 to TRBJ2-1; D might be TRBD1 (7 bases). The germline CDR1 and CDR2 sequences are SEHNR and FQNEAQ (reference sequence). V was shortened by 5 bases and J by 4 bases, with 15 bases between the two germline ends. The CDR3 totals 15 residues. CDR3 nucleotide sequence: TGTGCCAGCAGCCGACAGGGTGGGGGGTACAATGAGCAGTTCTTC. It is translated as CASSRQGGGYNEQFF.

V usage is TRBV25-1 and J usage is TRBJ1-4, with a possible D match to TRBD1 (5 bases). The CDR3 is 15 residues long. Trimming left V 2 bases short and J 10 bases short, with 17 bases between. Germline V lookup: CDR1 MGHDK, CDR2 SYGVNS. In nucleotides, the CDR3 is TGTGCCAGCAGTGAAGATGCTGGAACAACAGGAAAACTGTTTTTT. Translating gives CASSEDAGTTGKLFF. The full variable domain, rest sourced from reference TRBV25-1 and TRBJ1-4, is EADIYQTPRYLVIGTGKKITLECSQTMGHDKMYWYQQDPGMELHLIHYSYGVNSTEKGDLSSESTVSRIRTEHFPLTLESARPSHTSQYLCASSEDAGTTGKLFFGSGTQLSVL.

This clone was detected only a few times. This chain uses TRBV19 with TRBJ1-5, with 8 bases aligning to TRBD1. J lost 3 bases, V lost 4 bases, and 5 bases had no gene match. CDR3 size: 15 residues. Per the germline V gene, CDR1 is LNHDA and CDR2 is SQIVND (reference sequence). The CDR3 coding sequence is TGTGCCAGTAGTACGGGACAGGCTATCAATCAGCCCCAGCATTTT. This translates into CASSTGQAINQPQHF.

The gene calls are TRBV2 and TRBJ1-2; TRBD1 might be the D (5 bases). Trimming left V 3 bases short and J 0 bases short, with 5 bases between. Per germline, CDR1 SNHLY and CDR2 FYNNEI. CDR3 length: 13 amino acids. The CDR3 DNA reads TGTGCCAGCAGTGAGGGACCTAACTATGGCTACACCTTC. Translation: CASSEGPNYGYTF.

This clone was seen a single time. This chain links TRBV3-1 (or the pseudogene TRBV3-2) with TRBJ2-5; D perhaps matches TRBD1 (6 bases). The germline V gene has CDR1 LGHDT and CDR2 YNNKEL (reference sequence). The CDR3 spans 15 residues. The germline V and J ends were trimmed by 2 bases and 5 bases, with 15 bases remaining between them. The CDR3 is CASSQRGTGSETQYF. The CDR3 nucleotides are TGTGCCAGCAGCCAAAGGGGGACGGGGTCTGAGACCCAGTACTTC.

This clone was counted once. V and J are TRBV30 and TRBJ1-4, with no clear D. Germline V lookup: CDR1 GTSNPN, CDR2 SVGIG (reference sequence). The CDR3 spans 13 residues. Between the trimmed V and J ends, which lost 1 base and 4 bases, there was a span of 7 bases. In nucleotides, the CDR3 is TGTGCCTGGAGTGGATTGTATAATGAAAAACTGTTTTTT. Translation: CAWSGLYNEKLFF.

In this sample, this clone turned up a few times. The rearrangement joins TRBV6-2 or TRBV6-3 to TRBJ2-1, with 9 bases identical to TRBD1. J lost 8 bases, V lost 5 bases, and 10 bases had no gene match. This CDR3 has 15 residues. Germline-derived CDR1 and CDR2 are MNHEY and SVGEGT. For the CDR3, the DNA is TGTGCCAGCAGTACGTCCGGGACAGGGTACGATGAGCAGTTCTTC. It encodes CASSTSGTGYDEQFF.

This clone was seen a single time. CDR3 loop: CASSPSDSTNEKLFF. The CDR3 DNA follows: TGCGCCAGCAGCCCCTCGGACAGCACAAATGAAAAACTGTTTTTT. The chain has TRBV5-1 and TRBJ1-4; weak D call: TRBD1 (6 bases). Germline CDR1 is SGHRS and CDR2 is YFSETQ. CDR3 length equals 15 residues. Trimming took 4 bases from V and 5 from J, leaving 15 bases between them.

The chain employs TRBV7-9 and TRBJ2-5, with 14 bases lining up with TRBD2. CDR3 length: 16 amino acids. Germline V gene data show CDR1 as SEHNR and CDR2 as FQNEAQ (reference sequence). The ends lost 5 bases at V and 3 bases at J; junction bases unmatched: 5. DNA of the CDR3: TGTGCCAGCAGCCGGGGACTAGCGGGGGCAAAAGAGACCCAGTACTTC. It encodes CASSRGLAGAKETQYF.

V usage is TRBV6-2 or TRBV6-3 and J usage is TRBJ1-1, with TRBD1 matching 8 bases. The J segment lost 1 base and the V segment lost 3 bases, leaving 7 bases of the junction unmatched. Germline CDR1 and CDR2: MNHEY and SVGEGT. The length of the CDR3 is 16 residues. The CDR3 coding sequence is TGTGCCAGCAGTTATAATCCAGGGGGCGGGAACACTGAAGCTTTCTTT. Amino acids: CASSYNPGGGNTEAFF.

This chain connects TRBV24-1 to TRBJ1-1; the D is unclear. The CDR3 sequence is 13 residues long. Per the germline V gene, CDR1 is KGHDR and CDR2 is SFDVKD. Trimming stripped 6 bases from V and 7 bases from J, with 14 bases between. CDR3 region: CATSSGPDGEAFF. The CDR3 DNA reads as TGTGCCACCAGTTCTGGGCCCGATGGTGAAGCTTTCTTT.

The gene calls are TRBV24-1 and TRBJ2-1; possibly TRBD2 for D (7 bases). The V gene lost 4 bases and the J gene lost 4 bases, with 19 bases spanning the gap. This CDR3 contains 17 residues. CDR1 is KGHDR and CDR2 is SFDVKD in the germline V gene. CDR3 residues: CATSDQRQAGVYNEQFF. CDR3 DNA: TGTGCCACCAGTGACCAAAGACAGGCGGGAGTTTACAATGAGCAGTTCTTC.